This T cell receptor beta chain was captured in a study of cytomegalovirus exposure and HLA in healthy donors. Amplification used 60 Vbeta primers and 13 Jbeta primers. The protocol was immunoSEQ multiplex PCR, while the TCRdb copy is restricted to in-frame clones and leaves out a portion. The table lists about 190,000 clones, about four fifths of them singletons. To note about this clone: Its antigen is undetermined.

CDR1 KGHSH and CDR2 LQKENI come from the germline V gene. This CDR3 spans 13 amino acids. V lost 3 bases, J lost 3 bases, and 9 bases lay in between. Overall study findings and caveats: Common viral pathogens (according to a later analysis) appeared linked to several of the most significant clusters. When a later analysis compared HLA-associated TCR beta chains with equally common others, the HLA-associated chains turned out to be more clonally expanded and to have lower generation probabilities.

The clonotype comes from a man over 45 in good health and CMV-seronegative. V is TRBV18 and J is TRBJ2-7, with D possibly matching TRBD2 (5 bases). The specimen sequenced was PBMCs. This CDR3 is CASSPEAFYEQYF. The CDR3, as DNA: TGTGCCAGCTCACCGGAGGCCTTCTACGAGCAGTACTTC.